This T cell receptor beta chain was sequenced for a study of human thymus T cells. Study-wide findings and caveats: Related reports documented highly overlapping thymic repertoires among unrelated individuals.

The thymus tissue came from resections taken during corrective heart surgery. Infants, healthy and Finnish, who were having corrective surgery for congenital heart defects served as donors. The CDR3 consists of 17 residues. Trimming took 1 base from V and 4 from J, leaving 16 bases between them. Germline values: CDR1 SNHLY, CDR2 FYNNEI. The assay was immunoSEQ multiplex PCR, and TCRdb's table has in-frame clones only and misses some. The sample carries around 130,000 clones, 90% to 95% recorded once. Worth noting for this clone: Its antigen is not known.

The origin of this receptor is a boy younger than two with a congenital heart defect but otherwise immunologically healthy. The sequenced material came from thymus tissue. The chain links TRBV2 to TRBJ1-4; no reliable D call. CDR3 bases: TGTGCCAGCAGTGAAGTCTATTTTCGGCATAATAATGAAAAACTGTTTTTT. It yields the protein CASSEVYFRHNNEKLFF.